This note documents a single T cell receptor beta chain sequence. Its specificity is not known. The entry originates in a study of beta chain features in type 1 diabetes. Across the study: Patients looked much like healthy donors when it came to age, gender and cell yields. The number of sorted cells examined across all samples was fewer than 110,000,000.

CDR3 length: 13 residues. CDR1 is WSHSY and CDR2 is SAAADI in the germline V gene. V was clipped by 9 bases and J by 7 bases, with 18 bases between them. As every portion of the isolated RNA was reverse transcribed, the sequencing read expressed TCRB transcripts. Here immunoSEQ multiplex PCR was the method, and the copy in TCRdb shows in-frame clones only, minus some. The table records fewer than 400,000 clones, 7% to 10% of them present only once. Whole-study findings and limits: Resolution of whether HLA type affects TCRB rearrangement was not achieved here. The study found fewer insertions and more deletions at VDJ junctions in type 1 diabetes patients. Moderate yet significant TCRB CDR3 shortening was seen in Type 1 diabetes patients in all four CD4+ subsets.

The chain employs TRBV10-2 and TRBJ2-5; no definite D call. Sequences were obtained from central memory CD4+ T cells from blood. The clonotype originates from a man aged 30-40 years with type 1 diabetes. In DNA form, the CDR3 reads TGCGCCAGTAGCAACCAGGTTCGAGCGACCCAGTACTTC. Its protein product is CASSNQVRATQYF.